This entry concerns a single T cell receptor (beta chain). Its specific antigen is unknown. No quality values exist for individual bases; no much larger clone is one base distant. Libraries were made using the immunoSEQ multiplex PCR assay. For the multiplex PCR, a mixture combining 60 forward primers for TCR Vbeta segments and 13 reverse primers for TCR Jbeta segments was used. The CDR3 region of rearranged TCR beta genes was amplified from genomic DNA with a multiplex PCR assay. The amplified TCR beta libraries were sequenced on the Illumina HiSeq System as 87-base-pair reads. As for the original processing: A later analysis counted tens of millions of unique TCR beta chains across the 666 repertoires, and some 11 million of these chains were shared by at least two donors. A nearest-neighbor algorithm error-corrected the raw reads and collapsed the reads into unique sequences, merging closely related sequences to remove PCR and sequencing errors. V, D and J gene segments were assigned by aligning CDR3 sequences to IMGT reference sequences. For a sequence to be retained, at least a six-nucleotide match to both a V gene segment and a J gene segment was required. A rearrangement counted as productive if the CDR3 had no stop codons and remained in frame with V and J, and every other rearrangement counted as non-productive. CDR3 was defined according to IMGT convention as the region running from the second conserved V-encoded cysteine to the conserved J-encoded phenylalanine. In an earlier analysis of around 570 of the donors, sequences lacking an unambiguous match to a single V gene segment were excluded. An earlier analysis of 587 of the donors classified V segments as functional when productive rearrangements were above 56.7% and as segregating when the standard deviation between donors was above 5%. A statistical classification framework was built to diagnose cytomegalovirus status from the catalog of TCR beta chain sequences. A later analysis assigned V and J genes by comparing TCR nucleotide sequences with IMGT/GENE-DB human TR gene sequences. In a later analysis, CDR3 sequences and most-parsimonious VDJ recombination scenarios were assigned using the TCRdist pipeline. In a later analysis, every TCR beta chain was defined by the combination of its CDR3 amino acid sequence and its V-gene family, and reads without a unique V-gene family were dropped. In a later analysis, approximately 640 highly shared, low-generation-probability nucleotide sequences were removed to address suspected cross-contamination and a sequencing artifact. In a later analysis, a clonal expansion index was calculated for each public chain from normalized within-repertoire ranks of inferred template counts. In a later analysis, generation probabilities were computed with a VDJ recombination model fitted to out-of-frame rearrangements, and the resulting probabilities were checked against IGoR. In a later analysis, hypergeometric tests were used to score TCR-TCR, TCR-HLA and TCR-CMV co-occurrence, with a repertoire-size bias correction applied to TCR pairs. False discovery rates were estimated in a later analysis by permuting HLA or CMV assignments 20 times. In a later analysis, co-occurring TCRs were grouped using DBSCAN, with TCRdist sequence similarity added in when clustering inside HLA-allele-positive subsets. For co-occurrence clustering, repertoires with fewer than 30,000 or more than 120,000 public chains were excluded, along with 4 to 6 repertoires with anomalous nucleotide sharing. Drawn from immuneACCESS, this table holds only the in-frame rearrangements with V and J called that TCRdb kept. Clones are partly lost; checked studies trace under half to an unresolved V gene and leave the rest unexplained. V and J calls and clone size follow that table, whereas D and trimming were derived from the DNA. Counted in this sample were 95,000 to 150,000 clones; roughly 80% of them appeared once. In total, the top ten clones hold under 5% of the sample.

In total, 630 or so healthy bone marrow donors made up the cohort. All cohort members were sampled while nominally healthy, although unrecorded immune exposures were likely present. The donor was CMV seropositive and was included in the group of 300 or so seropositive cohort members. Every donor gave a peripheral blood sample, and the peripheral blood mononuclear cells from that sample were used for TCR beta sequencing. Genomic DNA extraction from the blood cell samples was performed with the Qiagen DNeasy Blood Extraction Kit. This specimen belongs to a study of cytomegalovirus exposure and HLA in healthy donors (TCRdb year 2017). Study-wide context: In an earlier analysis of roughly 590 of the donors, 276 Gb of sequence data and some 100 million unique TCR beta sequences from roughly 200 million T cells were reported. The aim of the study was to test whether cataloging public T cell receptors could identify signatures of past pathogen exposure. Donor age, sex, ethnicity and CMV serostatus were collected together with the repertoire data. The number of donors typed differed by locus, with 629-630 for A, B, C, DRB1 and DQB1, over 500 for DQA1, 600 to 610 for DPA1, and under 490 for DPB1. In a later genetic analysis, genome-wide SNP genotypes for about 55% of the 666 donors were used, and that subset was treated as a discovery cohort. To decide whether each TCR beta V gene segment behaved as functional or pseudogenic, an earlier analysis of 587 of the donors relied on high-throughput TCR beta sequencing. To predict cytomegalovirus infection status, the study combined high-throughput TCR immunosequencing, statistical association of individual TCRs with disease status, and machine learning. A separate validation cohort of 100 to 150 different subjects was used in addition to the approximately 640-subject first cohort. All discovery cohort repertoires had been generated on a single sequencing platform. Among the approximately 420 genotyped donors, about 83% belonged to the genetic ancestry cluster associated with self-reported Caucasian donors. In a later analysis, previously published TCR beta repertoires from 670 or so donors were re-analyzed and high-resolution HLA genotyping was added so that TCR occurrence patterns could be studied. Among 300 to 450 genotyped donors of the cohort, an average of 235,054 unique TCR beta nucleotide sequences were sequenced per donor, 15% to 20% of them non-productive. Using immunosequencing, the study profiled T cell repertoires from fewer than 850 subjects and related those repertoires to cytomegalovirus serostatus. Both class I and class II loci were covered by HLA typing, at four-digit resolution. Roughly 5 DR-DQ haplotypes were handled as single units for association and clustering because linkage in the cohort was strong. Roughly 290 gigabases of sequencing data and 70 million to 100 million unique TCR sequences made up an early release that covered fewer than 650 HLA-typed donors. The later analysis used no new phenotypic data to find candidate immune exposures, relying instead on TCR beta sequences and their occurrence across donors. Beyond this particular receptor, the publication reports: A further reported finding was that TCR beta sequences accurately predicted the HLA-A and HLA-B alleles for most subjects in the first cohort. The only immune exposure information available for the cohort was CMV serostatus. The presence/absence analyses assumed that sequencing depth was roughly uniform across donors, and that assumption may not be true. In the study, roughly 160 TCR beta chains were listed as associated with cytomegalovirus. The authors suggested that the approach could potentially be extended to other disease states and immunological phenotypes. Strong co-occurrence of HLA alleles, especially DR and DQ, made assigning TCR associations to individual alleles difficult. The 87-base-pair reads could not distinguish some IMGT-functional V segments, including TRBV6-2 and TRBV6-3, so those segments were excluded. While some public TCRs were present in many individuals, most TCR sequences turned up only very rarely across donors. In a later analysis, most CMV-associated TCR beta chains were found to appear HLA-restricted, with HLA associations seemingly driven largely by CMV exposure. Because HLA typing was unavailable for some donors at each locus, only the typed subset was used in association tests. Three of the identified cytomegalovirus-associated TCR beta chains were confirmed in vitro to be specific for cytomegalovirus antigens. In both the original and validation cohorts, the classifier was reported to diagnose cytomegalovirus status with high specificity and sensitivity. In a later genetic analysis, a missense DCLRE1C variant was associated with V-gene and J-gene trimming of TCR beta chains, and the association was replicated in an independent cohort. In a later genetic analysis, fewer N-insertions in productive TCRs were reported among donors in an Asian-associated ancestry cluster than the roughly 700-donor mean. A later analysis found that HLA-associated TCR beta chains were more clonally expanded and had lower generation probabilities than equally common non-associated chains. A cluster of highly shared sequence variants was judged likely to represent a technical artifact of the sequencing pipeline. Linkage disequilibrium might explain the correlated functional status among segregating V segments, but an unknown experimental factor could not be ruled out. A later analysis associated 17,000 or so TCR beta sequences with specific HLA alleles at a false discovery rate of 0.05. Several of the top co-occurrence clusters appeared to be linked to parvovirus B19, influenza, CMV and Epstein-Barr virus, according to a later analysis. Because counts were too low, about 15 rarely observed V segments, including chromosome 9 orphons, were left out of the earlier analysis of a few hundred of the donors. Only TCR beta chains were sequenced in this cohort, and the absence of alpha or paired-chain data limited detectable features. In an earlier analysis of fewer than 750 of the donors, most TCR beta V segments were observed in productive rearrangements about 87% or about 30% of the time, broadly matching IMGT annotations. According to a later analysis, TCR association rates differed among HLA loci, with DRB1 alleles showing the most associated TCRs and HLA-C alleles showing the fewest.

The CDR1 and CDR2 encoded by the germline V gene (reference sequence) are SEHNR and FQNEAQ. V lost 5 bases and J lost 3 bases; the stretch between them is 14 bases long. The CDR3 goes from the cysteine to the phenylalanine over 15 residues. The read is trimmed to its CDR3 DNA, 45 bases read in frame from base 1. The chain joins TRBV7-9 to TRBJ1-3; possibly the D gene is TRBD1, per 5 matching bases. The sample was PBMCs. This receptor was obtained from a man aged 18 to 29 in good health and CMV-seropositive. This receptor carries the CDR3 CASSRETGGGNTIYF. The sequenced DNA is TGTGCCAGCAGCCGAGAGACGGGGGGTGGAAACACCATATATTTT.